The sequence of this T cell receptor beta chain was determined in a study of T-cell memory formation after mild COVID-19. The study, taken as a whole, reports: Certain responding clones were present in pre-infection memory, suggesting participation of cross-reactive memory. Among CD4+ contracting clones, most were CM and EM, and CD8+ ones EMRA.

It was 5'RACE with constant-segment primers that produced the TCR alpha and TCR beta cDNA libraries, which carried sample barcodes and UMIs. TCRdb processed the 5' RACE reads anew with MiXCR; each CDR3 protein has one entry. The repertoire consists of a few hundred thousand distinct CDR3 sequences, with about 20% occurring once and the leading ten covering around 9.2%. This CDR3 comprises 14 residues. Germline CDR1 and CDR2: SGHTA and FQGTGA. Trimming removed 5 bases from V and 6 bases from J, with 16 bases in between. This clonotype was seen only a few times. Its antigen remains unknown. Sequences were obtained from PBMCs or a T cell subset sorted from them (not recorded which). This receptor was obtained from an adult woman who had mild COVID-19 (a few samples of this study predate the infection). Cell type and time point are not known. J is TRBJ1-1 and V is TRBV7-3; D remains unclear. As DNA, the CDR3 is TGTGCCAGCAGCCCCGGTGGAGGCAGATCTGAAGCTTTCTTT. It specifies CASSPGGGRSEAFF.